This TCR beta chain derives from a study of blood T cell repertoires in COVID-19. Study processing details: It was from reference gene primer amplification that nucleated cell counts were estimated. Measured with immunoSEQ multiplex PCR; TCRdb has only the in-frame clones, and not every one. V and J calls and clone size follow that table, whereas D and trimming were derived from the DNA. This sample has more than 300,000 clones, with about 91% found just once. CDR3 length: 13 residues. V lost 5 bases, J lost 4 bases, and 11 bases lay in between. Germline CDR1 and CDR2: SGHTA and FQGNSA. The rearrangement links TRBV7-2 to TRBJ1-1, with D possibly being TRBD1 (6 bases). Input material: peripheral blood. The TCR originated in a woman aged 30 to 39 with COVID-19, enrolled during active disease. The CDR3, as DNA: TGTGCCAGCAGCGATAGGACAGCCACTGAAGCTTTCTTT. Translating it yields CASSDRTATEAFF.